Following are 3 T cell receptor beta chains from one sample sequenced in a study of CD8+CD57+ T cells in acquired aplastic anemia. Template material for TCR beta VDJ and CDR3 profiling consisted of genomic DNA. TCRdb re-analysed the reads in MiXCR, keeping a single row per CDR3 protein. This table has about 240,000 distinct CDR3 sequences, around half appearing once. Whoever was chosen for sequencing had shown CD8+CD57+ cell expansion by flow cytometry. Source material: sorted CD4+, CD8+, or CD8+CD57+ T cells (not recorded which) from PBMCs. The receptor set was obtained from a human donor with aplastic anemia.

Here the CDR3 DNA reads TGCGCCAGCAGCCAGATGCCCCTCGGGGGCGGGAGGGCCCATGGAGAGCAGTACTTC. Translation gives CASSQMPLGGGRAHGEQYF. The gene calls are TRBV4-1 and TRBJ2-7, with 9 bases that match TRBD2. Trimming took 3 bases from V and 7 from J; bases not matched to a gene: 22. Per the germline V gene, CDR1 is MGHRA and CDR2 is YSYEKL. CDR3 length: 19 residues.

This clonotype was observed a few times. V is TRBV2 and J is TRBJ2-7, with TRBD2 identical over 7 bases. V was clipped by 7 bases and J by 2 bases; unmatched bases: 8. Germline CDR1 reads SNHLY; CDR2 reads FYNNEI. This CDR3 region has 14 residues. The CDR3 loop is CASMLAEEPYEQYF. Written as DNA, the CDR3 is TGTGCCAGCATGCTAGCGGAGGAACCCTACGAGCAGTACTTC. The complete variable domain, with remaining parts taken from reference TRBV2 and TRBJ2-7, reads EPEVTQTPSHQVTQMGQEVILRCVPISNHLYFYWYRQILGQKVEFLVSFYNNEISEKSEIFDDQFSVERPDGSNFTLKIRSTKLEDSAMYFCASMLAEEPYEQYFGPGTRLTVT.

Many counts were recorded for this clonotype. This rearrangement joins TRBV7-9 to TRBJ2-7, with 9 bases fitting TRBD2. Germline V CDR1 and CDR2: SEHNR, FQNEAQ (reference sequence). The CDR3 runs 15 residues. V lost 4 bases, J lost 0 bases, and 4 bases stayed unmatched. This CDR3 reads CASSSTSGDSYEQYF. Written as DNA, the CDR3 is TGTGCCAGCAGCTCGACTAGCGGCGACTCCTACGAGCAGTACTTC.